These 3 T cell receptor beta chains came from one sample sequenced in a study of blood T cell repertoires in COVID-19. Here immunoSEQ multiplex PCR was the method, and the copy in TCRdb shows in-frame clones only, minus some. The table lists roughly 320,000 clones, over 80% of them singletons. The sequencing input was peripheral blood. The receptors were gathered from a woman between 50 and 59 years old with COVID-19, enrolled during active disease.

V gene TRBV5-4 combines with J gene TRBJ2-7; TRBD2 matches 10 bases. Per germline, CDR1 SGHNT and CDR2 YYREEE (reference sequence). Losses at the gene ends were 0 bases for V and 5 bases for J; bases not matched to a gene: 5. The CDR3 has 15 residues. CDR3 DNA: TGTGCCAGCAGCTTGGCCCTAGCGGGAGTCCACGAGCAGTACTTC. Translated: CASSLALAGVHEQYF.

The chain has TRBV11-2 and TRBJ1-1; 11 nucleotides align to TRBD1. The CDR3 contains 14 residues. V shed 1 base, J shed 11 bases, and the junction held 6 bases outside the gene matches. Germline assignment: CDR1 SGHAT and CDR2 FQNNGV. The CDR3 DNA is TGTGCCAGCAGCTTAGGGACAGGGGGCCTGTGGGCTTTCTTT. Its protein is CASSLGTGGLWAFF.

V and J are TRBV9 and TRBJ1-2, with a tentative D call TRBD1 (6 bases). This CDR3 is 14 amino acids long. Trimming took 0 bases from V and 1 from J, leaving 7 bases between them. Germline V CDR1 and CDR2: SGDLS, YYNGEE. CDR3 protein: CASSVGDNNYGYTF. The CDR3 nucleotides are TGTGCCAGCAGCGTAGGGGACAATAACTATGGCTACACCTTC.